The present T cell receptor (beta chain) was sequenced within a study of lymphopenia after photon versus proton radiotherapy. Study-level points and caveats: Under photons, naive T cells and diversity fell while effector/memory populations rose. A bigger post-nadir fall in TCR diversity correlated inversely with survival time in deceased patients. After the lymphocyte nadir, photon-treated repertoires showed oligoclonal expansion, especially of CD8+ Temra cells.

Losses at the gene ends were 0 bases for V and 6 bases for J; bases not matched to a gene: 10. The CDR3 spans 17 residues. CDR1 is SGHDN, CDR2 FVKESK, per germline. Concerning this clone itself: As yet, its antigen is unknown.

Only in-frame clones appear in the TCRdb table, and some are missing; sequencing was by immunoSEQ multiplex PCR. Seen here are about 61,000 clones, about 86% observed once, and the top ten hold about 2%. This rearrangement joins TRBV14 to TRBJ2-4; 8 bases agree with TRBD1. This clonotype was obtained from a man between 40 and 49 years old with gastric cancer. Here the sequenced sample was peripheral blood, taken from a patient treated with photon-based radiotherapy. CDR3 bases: TGTGCCAGCAGCCAAGAAGGGCAGGGGGCGCGTCGAAACATTCAGTACTTC. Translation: CASSQEGQGARRNIQYF.